What follows are 20 T cell receptor beta chains derived from one specimen sequenced in a study of T cell repertoires in cytomegalovirus infection. MiXCR, run by TCRdb on the reads, gives a single entry per CDR3 protein. Of a few hundred thousand distinct CDR3 sequences listed, roughly 42% are singletons. No cognate antigen is known for these TCRs. This sample comprised cultured PBMCs, obtained from culture after CMV antigen stimulation. Source of these receptors: a human donor in good health (CMV status not recorded). Some clones in this sample may be carry-over from other donors' samples.

The genes are TRBV20-1 and TRBJ1-1; possible D gene TRBD1, 6 bases. Deletions cut 0 bases from V and 0 bases from J, with 14 bases between. CDR3 length: 16 amino acids. The germline gives CDR1 DFQATT, CDR2 SNEGSKA (reference sequence). CDR3 sequence: CSAREPDRWMNTEAFF. The CDR3 DNA sequence: TGCAGTGCTAGAGAACCCGACAGGTGGATGAACACTGAAGCTTTCTTT.

This chain links TRBV5-1 with TRBJ1-4, with 9 bases matching TRBD1. J lost 7 bases, V lost 4 bases, and 8 bases had no gene match. CDR3 length: 15 amino acids. The V gene's germline CDR1 is SGHRS and CDR2 YFSETQ. The CDR3 nucleotides read TGCGCCAGCAGCGCACCGGGACAGGGAGGTGAAAAACTGTTTTTT. Its translation: CASSAPGQGGEKLFF.

This clonotype was observed a few times. The J gene is TRBJ2-7, the V gene TRBV7-6; a possible D gene is TRBD2 (5 bases). This CDR3 is 14 amino acids long. Deletions cut 5 bases from V and 1 base from J, with 12 bases between. Germline V gene lookup returns CDR1 SGHVS and CDR2 FNYEAQ. The CDR3 spells CASSPLRESYEQYF. The CDR3, as DNA: TGTGCCAGCAGCCCCCTAAGGGAGTCCTACGAGCAGTACTTC.

A few counts support this clonotype. The gene calls are TRBV7-2 and TRBJ2-1; 15 bases match TRBD2. The V gene end was trimmed by 6 bases and the J gene end by 5 bases; junction bases not matched to a gene: 8. This CDR3 has 17 residues. The germline V gene encodes CDR1 SGHTA and CDR2 FQGNSA. The DNA for the CDR3 is TGTGCCAGCAGTCGGACTAGCGGGAGGGCCGGGGACAATGAGCAGTTCTTC. This codes for CASSRTSGRAGDNEQFF.

The V gene is TRBV19, the J gene TRBJ1-1, with D unclear. This CDR3 spans 14 amino acids. Per the germline V gene, CDR1 is LNHDA and CDR2 is SQIVND (reference sequence). V gave up 10 bases and J gave up 6 bases, with 21 bases separating them. CDR3 loop: CATFKRVRSPEAFF. CDR3 DNA: TGTGCCACCTTTAAACGGGTCCGGTCGCCTGAAGCTTTCTTT.

The chain joins TRBV14 to TRBJ2-3; 7 nucleotides match TRBD2. The CDR3 loop spans 16 amino acids. Germline V CDR1 and CDR2: SGHDN, FVKESK. V lost 1 base, J lost 4 bases, and 8 bases stayed unmatched. CDR3 amino acids: CASSQATLREADTQYF. As DNA, the CDR3 is TGTGCCAGCAGCCAAGCGACCCTCCGGGAGGCAGATACGCAGTATTTT.

The chain uses TRBV19 and TRBJ1-5; the D gene is possibly TRBD1 (5 bases). The CDR3 runs to 15 residues. Germline assignment: CDR1 LNHDA and CDR2 SQIVND (reference sequence). V was clipped by 4 bases and J by 5 bases, with 15 bases between them. CDR3 nucleotides: TGTGCCAGTAGTAAGGGACGCCCGGGGCATCAGCCCCAGCATTTT. Its translation: CASSKGRPGHQPQHF.

This CDR3 reads CASSIGATHNEQFF. CDR3 DNA sequence: TGTGCCAGTAGTATCGGGGCGACTCACAATGAGCAGTTCTTC. The chain links TRBV19 to TRBJ2-1; D assignment may be TRBD1 or TRBD2 (5 bases each). This CDR3 is 14 amino acids long. Trimming cost V 3 bases and J 5 bases, with 11 bases left between them. CDR1 is LNHDA and CDR2 is SQIVND in the germline V gene (reference sequence).

This clonotype has at least ten counts. This sequence joins TRBV7-2 and TRBJ1-2, with D tentatively TRBD1 (6 bases). The germline V gene encodes CDR1 SGHTA and CDR2 FQGNSA. There are 16 residues in the CDR3. Trimming removed 1 base at V and 0 bases at J, with 12 bases between. This CDR3 is CASSLGGTLTNYGYTF. The CDR3 DNA reads as TGTGCCAGCAGCTTAGGGGGGACACTAACTAACTATGGCTACACCTTC.

The rearrangement links TRBV7-2 to TRBJ1-5; D remains ambiguous. Germline loops: CDR1 SGHTA, CDR2 FQGNSA. V shed 2 bases and J shed 2 bases, with 16 bases lying between them. The CDR3 runs to 17 residues. CDR3 protein: CASSLTNQPGGNQPQHF. Here the CDR3 DNA reads TGTGCCAGCAGCTTAACGAACCAACCTGGCGGCAATCAGCCCCAGCATTTT.

The chain recombines TRBV7-2 with TRBJ2-7; 9 bases are a match to TRBD2. Germline loops: CDR1 SGHTA, CDR2 FQGNSA. J gave up 2 bases and V 2 bases, and 7 bases lay outside the gene matches. This CDR3 comprises 16 residues. CDR3 residues: CASSLYRAGGPYEQYF. In DNA, the CDR3 is TGTGCCAGCAGCTTATACCGGGCGGGAGGGCCCTACGAGCAGTACTTC.

The chain recombines TRBV7-6 with TRBJ2-5, with a tentative D call TRBD2 (6 bases). Germline V gives CDR1 SGHVS, CDR2 FNYEAQ. The CDR3 has 14 amino acids. V lost 5 bases and J 5 bases, leaving 15 bases between the germline ends. This CDR3 reads CASSLTRGTETQYF. CDR3 nucleotides: TGTGCCAGCAGCCTCACCCGGGGGACGGAGACCCAGTACTTC. Drawing the rest from reference TRBV7-6 and TRBJ2-5, the complete variable domain is GAGVSQSPRYKVTKRGQDVALRCDPISGHVSLYWYRQALGQGPEFLTYFNYEAQQDKSGLPNDRFSAERPEGSISTLTIQRTEQRDSAMYRCASSLTRGTETQYFGPGTRLLVL.

The V gene is TRBV7-2, the J gene TRBJ1-1; the D gene is possibly TRBD1 (5 bases). This CDR3 is built from 12 residues. CDR1 is SGHTA, CDR2 FQGNSA, per germline. The germline V and J ends were trimmed by 1 base and 10 bases, with 10 bases remaining between them. CDR3 region: CASSLVQGRAFF. CDR3 coding DNA: TGTGCCAGCAGCTTAGTGCAGGGTCGAGCTTTCTTT.

This clonotype has just one count. The J gene is TRBJ1-1, the V gene TRBV29-1; D unresolved. CDR3 length: 14 residues. Looked up from germline, CDR1 is SQVTM and CDR2 is ANQGSEA. V lost 4 bases, J lost 1 base, and 13 bases lay in between. The CDR3 DNA sequence: TGCAGCGTTGTAGTCGGGTTGAGGAACACTGAAGCTTTCTTT. Translated: CSVVVGLRNTEAFF.

A few counts support this clonotype. This chain links TRBV7-2 with TRBJ2-3; a possible D gene is TRBD1 (5 bases). CDR3 length: 15 residues. Germline V gene data show CDR1 as SGHTA and CDR2 as FQGNSA. Trimming left V 2 bases short and J 4 bases short, with 13 bases between. The CDR3 DNA is TGTGCCAGCAGCTTAAGGGGAACTGGCCCAGATACGCAGTATTTT. This codes for CASSLRGTGPDTQYF.

The table lists this clonotype with a few counts. This sequence joins TRBV15 and TRBJ2-1; 11 bases line up with TRBD2. Germline-derived CDR1 and CDR2 are LNHNV and YYDKDF (reference sequence). The V and J ends lost 1 base and 4 bases, in that order; junction bases with no gene match: 3. The CDR3 length is 16 residues. CDR3 bases: TGTGCCACCAGCAGAGGGCCTAGCGGGAGGTACAATGAGCAGTTCTTC. This sequence encodes CATSRGPSGRYNEQFF.

The V call is TRBV7-2, the J call TRBJ2-4; D is unresolved. This CDR3 has 13 residues. The V gene's germline CDR1 is SGHTA and CDR2 FQGNSA. Trimming pared 3 bases from V and 7 bases from J, leaving 10 bases between. In DNA, the CDR3 is TGTGCCAGCAGCTTGGACCAATGGAACATTCAGTACTTC. Translation gives CASSLDQWNIQYF.

V is TRBV6-1 and J is TRBJ2-7; weak D call: TRBD2 (6 bases). CDR3 length: 14 residues. Germline V gene lookup returns CDR1 MNHNS and CDR2 SASEGT. V dropped 6 bases and J dropped 3 bases, with 15 bases sitting between them. The CDR3 DNA sequence: TGTGCCAGCAGCACGGGACTCCCATACTACGAGCAGTACTTC. It translates to CASSTGLPYYEQYF.

The chain links TRBV4-3 to TRBJ2-3; D possibly corresponds to TRBD2 (5 bases). This CDR3 is 14 amino acids long. V lost 2 bases, J lost 8 bases, and 14 bases lay in between. Germline V gene data show CDR1 as LGHNA and CDR2 as YSLEER. The CDR3 coding sequence is TGCGCCAGCAGCCAAAGGGAGCCTGCTACTACGCAGTATTTT. This gives the protein CASSQREPATTQYF.

This chain connects TRBV7-9 to TRBJ1-1, with 10 bases aligning to TRBD1. CDR3 length: 20 amino acids. With V trimmed by 4 bases and J by 1 base, 18 bases remained unmatched. Germline values: CDR1 SEHNR, CDR2 FQNEAQ (reference sequence). The CDR3 DNA reads TGTGCCAGCAGCTCTCAGCAATTGGACAGGGGGTATGGTAAGAACACTGAAGCTTTCTTT. Amino acid sequence: CASSSQQLDRGYGKNTEAFF. Filled out from reference TRBV7-9 and TRBJ1-1, the complete variable domain reads DTGVSQNPRHKITKRGQNVTFRCDPISEHNRLYWYRQTLGQGPEFLTYFQNEAQLEKSRLLSDRFSAERPKGSFSTLEIQRTEQGDSAMYLCASSSQQLDRGYGKNTEAFFGQGTRLTVV.